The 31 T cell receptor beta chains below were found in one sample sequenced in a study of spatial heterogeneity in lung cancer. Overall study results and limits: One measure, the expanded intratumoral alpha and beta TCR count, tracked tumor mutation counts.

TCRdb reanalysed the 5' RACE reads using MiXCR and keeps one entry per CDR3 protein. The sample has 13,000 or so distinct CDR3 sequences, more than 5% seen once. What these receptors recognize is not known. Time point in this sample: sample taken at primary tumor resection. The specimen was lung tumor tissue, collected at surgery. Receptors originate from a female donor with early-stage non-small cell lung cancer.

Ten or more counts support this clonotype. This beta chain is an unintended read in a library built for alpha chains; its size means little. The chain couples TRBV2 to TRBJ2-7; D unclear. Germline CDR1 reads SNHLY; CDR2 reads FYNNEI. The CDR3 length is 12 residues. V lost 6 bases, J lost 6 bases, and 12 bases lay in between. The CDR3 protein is CASRSLRVEQYF. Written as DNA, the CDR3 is TGTGCCAGCAGATCCCTCCGAGTCGAGCAGTACTTC.

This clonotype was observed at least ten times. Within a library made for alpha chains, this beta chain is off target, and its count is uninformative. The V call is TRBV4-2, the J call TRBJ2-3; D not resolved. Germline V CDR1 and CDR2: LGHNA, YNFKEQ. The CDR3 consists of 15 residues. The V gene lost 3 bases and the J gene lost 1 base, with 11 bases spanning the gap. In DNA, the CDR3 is TGTGCCAGCAGCCAGGGTACTTTAGGCACAGATACGCAGTATTTT. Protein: CASSQGTLGTDTQYF.

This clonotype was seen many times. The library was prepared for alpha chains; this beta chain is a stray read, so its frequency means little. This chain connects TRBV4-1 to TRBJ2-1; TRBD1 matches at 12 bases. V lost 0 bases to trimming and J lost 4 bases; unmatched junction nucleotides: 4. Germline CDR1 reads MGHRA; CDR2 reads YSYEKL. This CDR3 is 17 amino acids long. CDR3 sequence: CASSQDPGQGAYNEQFF. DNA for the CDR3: TGCGCCAGCAGCCAAGATCCGGGACAGGGGGCTTACAATGAGCAGTTCTTC.

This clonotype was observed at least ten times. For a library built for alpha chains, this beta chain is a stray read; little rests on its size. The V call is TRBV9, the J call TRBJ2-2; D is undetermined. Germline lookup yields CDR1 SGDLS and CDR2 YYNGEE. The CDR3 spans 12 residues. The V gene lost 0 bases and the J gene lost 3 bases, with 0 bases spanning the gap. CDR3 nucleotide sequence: TGTGCCAGCAGCGTAGACACCGGGGAGCTGTTTTTT. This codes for CASSVDTGELFF. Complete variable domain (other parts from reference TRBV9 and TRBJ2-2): DSGVTQTPKHLITATGQRVTLRCSPRSGDLSVYWYQQSLDQGLQFLIQYYNGEERAKGNILERFSAQQFPDLHSELNLSSLELGDSALYFCASSVDTGELFFGEGSRLTVL.

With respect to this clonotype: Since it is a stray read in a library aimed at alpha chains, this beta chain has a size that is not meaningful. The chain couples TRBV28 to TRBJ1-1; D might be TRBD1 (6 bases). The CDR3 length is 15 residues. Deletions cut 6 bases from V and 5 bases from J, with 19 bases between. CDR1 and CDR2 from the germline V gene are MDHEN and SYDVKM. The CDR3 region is CASRPWTDGSTEAFF. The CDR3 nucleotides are TGTGCCAGCAGACCTTGGACAGATGGTAGTACTGAAGCTTTCTTT.

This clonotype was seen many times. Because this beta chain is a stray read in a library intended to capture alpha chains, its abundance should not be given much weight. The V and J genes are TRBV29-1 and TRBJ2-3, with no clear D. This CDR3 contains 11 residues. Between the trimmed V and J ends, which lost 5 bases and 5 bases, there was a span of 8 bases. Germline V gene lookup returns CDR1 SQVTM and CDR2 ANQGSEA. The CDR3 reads CSVFGLDTQYF. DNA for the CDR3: TGCAGCGTTTTTGGGTTAGATACGCAGTATTTT.

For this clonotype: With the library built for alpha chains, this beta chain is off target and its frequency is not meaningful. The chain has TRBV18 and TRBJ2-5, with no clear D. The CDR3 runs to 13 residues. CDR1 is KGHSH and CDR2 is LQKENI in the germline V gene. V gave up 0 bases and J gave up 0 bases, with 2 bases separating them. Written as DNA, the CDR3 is TGTGCCAGCTCACCACCGTACCAAGAGACCCAGTACTTC. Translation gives CASSPPYQETQYF.

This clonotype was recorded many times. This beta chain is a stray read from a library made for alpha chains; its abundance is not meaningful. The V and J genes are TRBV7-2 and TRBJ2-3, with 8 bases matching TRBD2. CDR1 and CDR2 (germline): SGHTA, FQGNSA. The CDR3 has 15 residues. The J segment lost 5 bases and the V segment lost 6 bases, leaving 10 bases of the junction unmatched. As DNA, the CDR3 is TGTGCCAGCAGTCGGACTAGCAATTGGGGAGATACGCAGTATTTT. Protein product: CASSRTSNWGDTQYF.

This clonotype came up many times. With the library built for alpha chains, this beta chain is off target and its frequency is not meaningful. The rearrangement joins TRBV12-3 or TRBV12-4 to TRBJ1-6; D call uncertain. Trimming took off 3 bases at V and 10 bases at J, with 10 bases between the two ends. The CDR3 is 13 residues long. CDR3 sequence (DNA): TGTGCCAGCAGTTTCAGAGGGAGCTCACCCCTCCACTTT. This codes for CASSFRGSSPLHF.

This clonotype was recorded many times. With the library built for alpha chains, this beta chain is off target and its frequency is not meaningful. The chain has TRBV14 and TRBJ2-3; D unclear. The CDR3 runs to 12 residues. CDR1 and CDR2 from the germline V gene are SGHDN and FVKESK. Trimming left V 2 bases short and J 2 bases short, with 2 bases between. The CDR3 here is CASSQFTDTQYF. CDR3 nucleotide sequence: TGTGCCAGCAGCCAATTCACAGATACGCAGTATTTT.

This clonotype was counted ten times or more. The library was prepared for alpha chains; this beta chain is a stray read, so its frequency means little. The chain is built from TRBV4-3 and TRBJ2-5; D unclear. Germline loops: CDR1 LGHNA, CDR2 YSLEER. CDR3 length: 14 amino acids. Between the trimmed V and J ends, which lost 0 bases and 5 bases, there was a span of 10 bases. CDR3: CASSQDTREETQYF. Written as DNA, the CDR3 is TGCGCCAGCAGCCAAGATACCCGTGAGGAGACCCAGTACTTC.

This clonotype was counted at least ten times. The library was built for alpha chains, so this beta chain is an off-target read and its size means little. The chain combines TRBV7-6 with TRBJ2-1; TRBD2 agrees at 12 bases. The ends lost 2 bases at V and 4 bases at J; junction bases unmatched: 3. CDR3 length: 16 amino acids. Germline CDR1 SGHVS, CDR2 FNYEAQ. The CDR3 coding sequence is TGTGCCAGCAGCTTAAGGCTAGCGGGGGGGTACAATGAGCAGTTCTTC. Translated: CASSLRLAGGYNEQFF.

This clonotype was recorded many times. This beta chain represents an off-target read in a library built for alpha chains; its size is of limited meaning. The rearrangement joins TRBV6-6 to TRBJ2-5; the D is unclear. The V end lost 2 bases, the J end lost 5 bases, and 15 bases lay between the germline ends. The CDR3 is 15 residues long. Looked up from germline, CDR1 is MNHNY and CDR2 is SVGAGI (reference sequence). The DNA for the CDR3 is TGTGCCAGCAGTTACCTCCCTCGATCTCGGGAGACCCAGTACTTC. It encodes CASSYLPRSRETQYF.

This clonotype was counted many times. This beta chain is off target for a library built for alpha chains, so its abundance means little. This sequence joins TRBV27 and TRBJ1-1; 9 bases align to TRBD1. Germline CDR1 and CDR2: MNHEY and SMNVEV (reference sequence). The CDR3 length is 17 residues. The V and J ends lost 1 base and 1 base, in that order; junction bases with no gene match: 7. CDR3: CASSLLGTGRSNTEAFF. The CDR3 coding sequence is TGTGCCAGCAGTTTATTAGGGACAGGGAGGTCGAACACTGAAGCTTTCTTT.

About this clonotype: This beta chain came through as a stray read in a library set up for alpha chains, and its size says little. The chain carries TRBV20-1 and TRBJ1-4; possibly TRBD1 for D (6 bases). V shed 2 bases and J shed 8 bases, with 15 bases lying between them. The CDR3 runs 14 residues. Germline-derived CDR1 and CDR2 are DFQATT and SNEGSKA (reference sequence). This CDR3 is CSARMKGDEEKLFF. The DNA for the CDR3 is TGCAGTGCTAGAATGAAGGGGGACGAAGAAAAACTGTTTTTT.

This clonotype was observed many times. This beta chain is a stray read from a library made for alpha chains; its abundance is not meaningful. For the CDR3, the DNA is TGTGCCAGCAGCCAAGTGGAGCGGGGGCAGGGGCAGTTCTTC. Its translation is CASSQVERGQGQFF. The chain links TRBV4-2 to TRBJ2-1, with TRBD2 identical over 8 bases. The germline V gene has CDR1 LGHNA and CDR2 YNFKEQ. The CDR3 is made up of 14 amino acids. J lost 12 bases, V lost 1 base, and 8 bases had no gene match.

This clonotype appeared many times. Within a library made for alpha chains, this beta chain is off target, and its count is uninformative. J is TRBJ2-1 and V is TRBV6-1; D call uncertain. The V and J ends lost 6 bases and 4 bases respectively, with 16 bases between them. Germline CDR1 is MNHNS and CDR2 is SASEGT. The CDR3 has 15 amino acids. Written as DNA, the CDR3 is TGTGCCAGCAGCCGAACGGAATTAGGATACAATGAGCAGTTCTTC. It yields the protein CASSRTELGYNEQFF.

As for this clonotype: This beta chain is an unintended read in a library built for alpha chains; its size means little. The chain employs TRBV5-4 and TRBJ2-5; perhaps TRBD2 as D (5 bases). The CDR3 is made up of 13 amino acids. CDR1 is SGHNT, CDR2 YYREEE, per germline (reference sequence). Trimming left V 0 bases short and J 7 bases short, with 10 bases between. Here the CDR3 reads CASSLVYGGTQYF. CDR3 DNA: TGTGCCAGCAGCTTGGTATACGGAGGGACCCAGTACTTC.

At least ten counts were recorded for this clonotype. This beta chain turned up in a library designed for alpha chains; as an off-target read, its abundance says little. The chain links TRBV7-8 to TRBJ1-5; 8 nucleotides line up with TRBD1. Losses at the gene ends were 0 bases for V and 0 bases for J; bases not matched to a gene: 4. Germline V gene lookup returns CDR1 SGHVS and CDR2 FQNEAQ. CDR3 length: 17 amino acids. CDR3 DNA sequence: TGTGCCAGCAGCTTAGCCCAGGGGGCCTATAGCAATCAGCCCCAGCATTTT. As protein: CASSLAQGAYSNQPQHF.

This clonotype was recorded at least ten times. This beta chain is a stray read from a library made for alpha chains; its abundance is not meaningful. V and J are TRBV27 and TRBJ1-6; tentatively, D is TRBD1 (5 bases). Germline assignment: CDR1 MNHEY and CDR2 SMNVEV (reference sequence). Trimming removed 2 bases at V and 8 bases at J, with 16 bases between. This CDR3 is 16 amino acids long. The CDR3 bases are TGTGCCAGCAGTTTACTCATACCGAGGGGAGATTCACCCCTCCACTTT. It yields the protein CASSLLIPRGDSPLHF.

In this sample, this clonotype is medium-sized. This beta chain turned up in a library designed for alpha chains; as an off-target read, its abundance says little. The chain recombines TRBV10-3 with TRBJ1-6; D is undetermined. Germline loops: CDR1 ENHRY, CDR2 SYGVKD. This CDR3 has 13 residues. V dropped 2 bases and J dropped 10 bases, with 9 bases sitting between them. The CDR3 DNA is TGTGCCATCAGTGAGGAGGCCATATCACCCCTCCACTTT. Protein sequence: CAISEEAISPLHF.

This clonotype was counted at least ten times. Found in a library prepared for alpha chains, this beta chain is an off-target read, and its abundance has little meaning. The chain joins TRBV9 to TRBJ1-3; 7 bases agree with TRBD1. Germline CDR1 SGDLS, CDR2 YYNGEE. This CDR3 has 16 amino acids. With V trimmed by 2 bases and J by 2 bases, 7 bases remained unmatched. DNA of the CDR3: TGTGCCAGCAGCGTGACAGGGCTGGATGCTGGAAACACCATATATTTT. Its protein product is CASSVTGLDAGNTIYF. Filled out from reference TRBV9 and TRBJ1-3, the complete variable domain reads DSGVTQTPKHLITATGQRVTLRCSPRSGDLSVYWYQQSLDQGLQFLIQYYNGEERAKGNILERFSAQQFPDLHSELNLSSLELGDSALYFCASSVTGLDAGNTIYFGEGSWLTVV.

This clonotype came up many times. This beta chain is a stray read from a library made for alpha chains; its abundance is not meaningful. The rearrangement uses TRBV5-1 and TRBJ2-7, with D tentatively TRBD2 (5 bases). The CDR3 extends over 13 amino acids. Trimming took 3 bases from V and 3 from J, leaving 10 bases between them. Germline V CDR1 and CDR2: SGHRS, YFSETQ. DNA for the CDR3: TGCGCCAGCAGCTATTCGGGAAACTACGAGCAGTACTTC. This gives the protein CASSYSGNYEQYF.

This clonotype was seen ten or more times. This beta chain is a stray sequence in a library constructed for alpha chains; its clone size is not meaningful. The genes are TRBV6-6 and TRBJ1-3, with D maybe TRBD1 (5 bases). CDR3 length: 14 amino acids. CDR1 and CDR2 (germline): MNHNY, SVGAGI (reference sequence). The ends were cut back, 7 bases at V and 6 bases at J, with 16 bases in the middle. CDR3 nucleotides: TGTGCCAGCACCCTTTCAGGGCTTTCAAACACCATATATTTT. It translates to CASTLSGLSNTIYF.

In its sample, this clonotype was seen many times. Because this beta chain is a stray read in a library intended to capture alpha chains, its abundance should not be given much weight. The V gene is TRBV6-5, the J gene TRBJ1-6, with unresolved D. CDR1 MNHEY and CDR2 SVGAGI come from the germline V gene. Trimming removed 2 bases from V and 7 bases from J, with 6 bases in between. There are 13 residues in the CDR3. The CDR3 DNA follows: TGTGCCAGCAGTTACAAATCCAATTCACCCCTCCACTTT. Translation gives CASSYKSNSPLHF.

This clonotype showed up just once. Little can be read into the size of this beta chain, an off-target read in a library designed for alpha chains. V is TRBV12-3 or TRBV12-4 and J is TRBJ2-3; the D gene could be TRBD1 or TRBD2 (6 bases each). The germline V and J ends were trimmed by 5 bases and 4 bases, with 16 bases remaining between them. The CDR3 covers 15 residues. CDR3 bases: TGTGCCAGCAGTCCGGGGGTGGGGGCAGCAGATACGCAGTATTTT. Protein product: CASSPGVGAADTQYF.

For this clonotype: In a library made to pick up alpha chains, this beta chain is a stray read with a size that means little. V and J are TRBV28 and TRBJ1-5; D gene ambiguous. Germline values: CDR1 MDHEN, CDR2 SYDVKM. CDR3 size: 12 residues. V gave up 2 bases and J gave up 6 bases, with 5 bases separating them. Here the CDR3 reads CASSLVRQPQHF. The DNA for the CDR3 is TGTGCCAGCAGTTTAGTTCGTCAGCCCCAGCATTTT.

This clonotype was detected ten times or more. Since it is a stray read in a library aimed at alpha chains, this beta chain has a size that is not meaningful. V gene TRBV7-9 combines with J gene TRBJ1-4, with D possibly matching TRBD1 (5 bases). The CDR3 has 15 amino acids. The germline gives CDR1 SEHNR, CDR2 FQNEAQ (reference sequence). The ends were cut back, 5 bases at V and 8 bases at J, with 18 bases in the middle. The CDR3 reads CASSLRGLTLEKLFF. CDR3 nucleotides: TGTGCCAGCAGCCTAAGGGGACTTACTTTAGAAAAACTGTTTTTT.

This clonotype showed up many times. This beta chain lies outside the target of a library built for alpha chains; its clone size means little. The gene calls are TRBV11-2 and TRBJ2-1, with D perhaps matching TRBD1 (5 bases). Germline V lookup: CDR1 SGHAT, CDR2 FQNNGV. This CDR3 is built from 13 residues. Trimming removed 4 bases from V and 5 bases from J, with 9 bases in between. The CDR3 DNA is TGTGCCAGCAGCTGGACACGGGACAATGAGCAGTTCTTC. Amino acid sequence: CASSWTRDNEQFF.

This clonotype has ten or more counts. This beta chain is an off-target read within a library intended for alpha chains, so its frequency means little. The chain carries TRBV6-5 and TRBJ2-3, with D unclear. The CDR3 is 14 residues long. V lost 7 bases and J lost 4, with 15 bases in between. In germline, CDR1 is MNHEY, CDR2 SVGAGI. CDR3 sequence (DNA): TGTGCCAGCAAGGCACTGTCTGGGGCAGATACGCAGTATTTT. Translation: CASKALSGADTQYF.

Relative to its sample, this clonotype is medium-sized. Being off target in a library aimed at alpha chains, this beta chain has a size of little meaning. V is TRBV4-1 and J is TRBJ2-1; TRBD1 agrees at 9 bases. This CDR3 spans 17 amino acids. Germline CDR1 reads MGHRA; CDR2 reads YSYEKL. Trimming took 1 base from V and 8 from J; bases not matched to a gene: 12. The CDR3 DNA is TGCGCCAGCAGCCAAGGATTATGGGGACAGGGTTTCGATGAGCAGTTCTTC. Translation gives CASSQGLWGQGFDEQFF.